The following is a T cell receptor beta chain sequence with its context. The germline V gene encodes CDR1 DFQATT and CDR2 SNEGSKA (reference sequence). This CDR3 is 11 amino acids long. This entry comes from a study of shared clonotypes between healthy human individuals. Study in general: Per donor, three plates held CD4 naive cells, three held CD4 memory, two held CD8 naive and one held CD8 memory.

CD45RA-negative memory and CD45RA+ naive subsets were split from the CD4+ cells. Assay execution proceeded at the deep level. Libraries were prepared by immunoSEQ multiplex PCR; TCRdb keeps only in-frame clonotypes and omits some of them. The sample holds roughly 680,000 clones, roughly 72% seen once. This rearrangement joins TRBV20-1 to TRBJ2-5, with 8 bases lining up with TRBD1. The closer fit of TRBJ2-7 to the DNA end suggests the J call may be wrong. Specimen: memory CD4+ T cells sorted from blood. Indicated subset: CD45RA-negative fraction. The sequence was obtained from a woman in her 30s in good health. CDR3 sequence: CSGQGPNEQYF. In DNA, the CDR3 is TGCAGTGGACAGGGGCCCAACGAGCAGTACTTC.